Each of the 12 T cell receptor beta chains below was sequenced from the same sample in a study of control samples from healthy donors and cancer patients. The assay was immunoSEQ multiplex PCR, and TCRdb's table has in-frame clones only and misses some. The sample contains just under 75,000 clones, approximately 84% of which appear only once. Sequencing used blood. The origin of the receptors is a woman in her forties or fifties in good health.

This chain joins TRBV3-1 (or the pseudogene TRBV3-2) and TRBJ1-1; D ambiguous. This CDR3 comprises 13 residues. Germline loops: CDR1 LGHDT, CDR2 YNNKEL (reference sequence). The germline V and J ends were trimmed by 2 bases and 1 base, with 5 bases remaining between them. This CDR3 reads CASSQSSNTEAFF. DNA for the CDR3: TGTGCCAGCAGCCAATCGTCGAACACTGAAGCTTTCTTT.

In its sample, this clone was seen once. CDR3 loop: CLEGQGSTEAFF. Here the CDR3 DNA reads TGTTTGGAGGGACAGGGGAGCACTGAAGCTTTCTTT. This chain connects TRBV6-4 to TRBJ1-1, with 10 positions matching TRBD1. Germline V CDR1 and CDR2: MRHNA, SNTAGT. The CDR3 sequence is 12 residues long.

The gene calls are TRBV6-5 and TRBJ2-7; TRBD1 is a possible D gene (6 bases). This CDR3 has 13 amino acids. CDR1 and CDR2 (germline): MNHEY, SVGAGI. V shed 2 bases and J shed 6 bases, with 11 bases lying between them. The CDR3 nucleotides read TGTGCCAGCAGTTACAACAGGGTCACCGAGCAGTACTTC. Translated, it gives CASSYNRVTEQYF.

This clone has a handful of counts. The rearrangement uses TRBV4-1 and TRBJ2-5; 8 bases align to TRBD2. V trimming: 3 bases; J trimming: 6 bases; junction bases outside the gene matches: 9. The CDR3 extends over 15 amino acids. Germline V gene lookup returns CDR1 MGHRA and CDR2 YSYEKL. CDR3 in amino acids: CASSQRSGGYKTQYF. For the CDR3, the DNA is TGCGCCAGCAGCCAGCGCTCGGGAGGGTATAAGACCCAGTACTTC.

J is TRBJ1-3 and V is TRBV5-5; tentative D call: TRBD1 (5 bases). Trimming took 4 bases from V and 2 from J, leaving 13 bases between them. Germline-derived CDR1 and CDR2 are SGHKS and YYEKEE (reference sequence). The CDR3 covers 15 residues. The chain's CDR3 is CASSITGTAGNTIYF. The CDR3 nucleotides are TGTGCCAGCAGCATAACAGGTACTGCTGGAAACACCATATATTTT.

The chain combines TRBV6-1 with TRBJ2-3, with D unresolved. The CDR3 length is 15 residues. Trimming removed 1 base at V and 1 base at J, with 9 bases between. Germline loops: CDR1 MNHNS, CDR2 SASEGT. The CDR3 coding sequence is TGTGCCAGCAGTGAAGATGTCGGAGGCACAGATACGCAGTATTTT. This codes for CASSEDVGGTDTQYF.

This clone was counted a few times. The V and J genes are TRBV4-1 and TRBJ2-2; D unresolved. V was pared by 2 bases and J by 3 bases, with 7 bases between. Per germline, CDR1 MGHRA and CDR2 YSYEKL. The CDR3 runs 14 residues. CDR3 sequence: CASSQIRDTGELFF. The CDR3 region has the DNA TGCGCCAGCAGCCAAATTAGAGACACCGGGGAGCTGTTTTTT.

CDR3 sequence (DNA): TGTGCCAGCAGCTTGGCCCCGGGGTCTTTCACTGAAGCTTTCTTT. It yields the protein CASSLAPGSFTEAFF. The V and J genes are TRBV5-4 and TRBJ1-1; D gene ambiguous. Deletions cut 0 bases from V and 4 bases from J, with 13 bases between. Germline V gene lookup returns CDR1 SGHNT and CDR2 YYREEE (reference sequence). The CDR3 extends over 15 amino acids.

The V gene is TRBV6-5, the J gene TRBJ1-2, with D possibly matching TRBD1 (6 bases). Germline V gene data show CDR1 as MNHEY and CDR2 as SVGAGI. The CDR3 extends over 13 amino acids. The V gene lost 6 bases and the J gene lost 8 bases, with 16 bases spanning the gap. The CDR3: CASREGWTEGYTF. Here the CDR3 DNA reads TGTGCCAGCAGAGAGGGATGGACAGAAGGCTACACCTTC.

The chain links TRBV5-5 to TRBJ2-7; TRBD1 agrees at 10 bases. The length of the CDR3 is 14 residues. The germline V gene encodes CDR1 SGHKS and CDR2 YYEKEE (reference sequence). V trimming: 5 bases; J trimming: 9 bases; junction bases outside the gene matches: 11. CDR3 sequence reads: CASRSGTGALVQYF. DNA for the CDR3: TGTGCCAGCAGATCCGGGACAGGGGCCTTGGTGCAGTACTTC.

V and J are TRBV28 and TRBJ2-7, with D hard to call. Germline CDR1 reads MDHEN; CDR2 reads SYDVKM. V lost 5 bases to trimming and J lost 0 bases, with 17 bases between them. There are 16 residues in the CDR3. CDR3 in amino acids: CASSASPAHSSYEQYF. The CDR3 DNA reads as TGTGCCAGCAGTGCGAGTCCGGCGCATAGCTCCTACGAGCAGTACTTC.

The chain couples TRBV27 to TRBJ1-4; 10 nucleotides align to TRBD1. The length of the CDR3 is 15 residues. Germline V gives CDR1 MNHEY, CDR2 SMNVEV (reference sequence). Trimming took 8 bases from V and 4 from J; bases not matched to a gene: 7. In nucleotides, the CDR3 is TGTGCCAGCGGGGACAGGGGAGGGGTTAATGAAAAACTGTTTTTT. As protein: CASGDRGGVNEKLFF.